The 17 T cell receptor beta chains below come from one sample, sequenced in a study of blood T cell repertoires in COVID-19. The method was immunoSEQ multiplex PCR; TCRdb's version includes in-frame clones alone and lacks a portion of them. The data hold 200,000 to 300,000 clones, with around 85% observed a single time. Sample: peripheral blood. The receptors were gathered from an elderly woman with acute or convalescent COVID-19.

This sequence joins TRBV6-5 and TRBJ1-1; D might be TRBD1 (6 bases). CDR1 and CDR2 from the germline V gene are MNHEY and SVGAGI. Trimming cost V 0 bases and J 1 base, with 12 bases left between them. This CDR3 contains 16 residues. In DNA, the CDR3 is TGTGCCAGCAGTTACTCGGACAGTTTATCGAACACTGAAGCTTTCTTT. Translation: CASSYSDSLSNTEAFF.

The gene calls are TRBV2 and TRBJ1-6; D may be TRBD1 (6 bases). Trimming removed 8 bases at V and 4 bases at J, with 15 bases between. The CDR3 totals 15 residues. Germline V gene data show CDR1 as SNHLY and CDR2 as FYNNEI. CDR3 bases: TGTGCCAGCGTTCAGGGGAGAGGGTATAATTCACCCCTCCACTTT. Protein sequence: CASVQGRGYNSPLHF.

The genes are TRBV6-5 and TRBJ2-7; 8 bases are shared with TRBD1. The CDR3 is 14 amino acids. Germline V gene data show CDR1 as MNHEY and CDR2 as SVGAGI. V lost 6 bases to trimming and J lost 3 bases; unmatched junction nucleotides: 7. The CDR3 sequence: CASRTGERNYEQYF. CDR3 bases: TGTGCCAGCAGGACAGGGGAAAGAAACTACGAGCAGTACTTC.

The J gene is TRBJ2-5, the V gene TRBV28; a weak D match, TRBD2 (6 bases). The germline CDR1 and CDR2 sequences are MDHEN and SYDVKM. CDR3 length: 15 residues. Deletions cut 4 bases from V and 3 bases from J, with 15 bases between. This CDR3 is CASSSPPEGKETQYF. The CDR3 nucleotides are TGTGCCAGCAGTTCCCCCCCGGAGGGGAAAGAGACCCAGTACTTC.

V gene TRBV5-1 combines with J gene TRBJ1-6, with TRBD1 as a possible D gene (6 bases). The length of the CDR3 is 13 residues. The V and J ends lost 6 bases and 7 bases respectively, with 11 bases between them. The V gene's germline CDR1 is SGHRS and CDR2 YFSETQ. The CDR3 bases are TGCGCCAGCAAACCAGGGGAAAATTCACCCCTCCACTTT. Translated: CASKPGENSPLHF.

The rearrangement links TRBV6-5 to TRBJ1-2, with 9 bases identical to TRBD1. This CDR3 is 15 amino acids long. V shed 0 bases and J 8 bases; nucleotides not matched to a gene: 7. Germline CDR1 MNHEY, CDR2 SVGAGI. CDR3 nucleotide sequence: TGTGCCAGCAGTTACTCGGGACAGGGCTCGGAAGGCTACACCTTC. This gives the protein CASSYSGQGSEGYTF.

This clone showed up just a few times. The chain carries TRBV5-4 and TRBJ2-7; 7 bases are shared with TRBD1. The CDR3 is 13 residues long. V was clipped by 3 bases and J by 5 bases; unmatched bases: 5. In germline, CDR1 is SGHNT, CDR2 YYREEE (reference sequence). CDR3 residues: CASSWTGTDEQYF. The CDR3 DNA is TGTGCCAGCAGCTGGACCGGGACAGACGAGCAGTACTTC.

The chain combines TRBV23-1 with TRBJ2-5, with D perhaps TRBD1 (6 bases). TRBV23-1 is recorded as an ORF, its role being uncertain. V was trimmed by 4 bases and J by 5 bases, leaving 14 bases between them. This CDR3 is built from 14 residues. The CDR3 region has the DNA TGCGCCAGCAGTCTTAGGGAAAGGGGGGAGACCCAGTACTTC. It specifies CASSLRERGETQYF.

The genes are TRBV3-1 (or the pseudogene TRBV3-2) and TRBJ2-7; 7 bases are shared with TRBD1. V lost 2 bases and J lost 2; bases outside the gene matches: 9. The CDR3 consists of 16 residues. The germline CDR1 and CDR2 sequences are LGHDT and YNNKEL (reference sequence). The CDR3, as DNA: TGTGCCAGCAGCCAATGGTCGGGACAGAGAACCTACGAGCAGTACTTC. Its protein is CASSQWSGQRTYEQYF.

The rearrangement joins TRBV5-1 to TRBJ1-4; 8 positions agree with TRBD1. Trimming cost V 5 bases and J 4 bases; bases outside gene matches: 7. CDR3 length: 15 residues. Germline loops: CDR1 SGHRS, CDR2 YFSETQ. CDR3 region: CASRWTGRSNEKLFF. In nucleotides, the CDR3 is TGCGCCAGCAGATGGACAGGGAGAAGTAATGAAAAACTGTTTTTT.

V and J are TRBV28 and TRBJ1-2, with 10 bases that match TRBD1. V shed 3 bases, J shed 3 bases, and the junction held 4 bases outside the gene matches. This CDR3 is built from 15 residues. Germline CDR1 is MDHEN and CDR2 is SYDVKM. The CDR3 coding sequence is TGTGCCAGCAGTTTCGCGGGACAGGGGTACTATGGCTACACCTTC. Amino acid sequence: CASSFAGQGYYGYTF.

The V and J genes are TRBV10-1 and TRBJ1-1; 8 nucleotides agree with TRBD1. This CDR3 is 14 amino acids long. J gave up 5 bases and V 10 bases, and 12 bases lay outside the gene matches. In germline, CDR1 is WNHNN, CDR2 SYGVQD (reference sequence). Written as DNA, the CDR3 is TGCGCCACCCAGGGGGCCTCCGAGGAGACTGAAGCTTTCTTT. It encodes CATQGASEETEAFF.

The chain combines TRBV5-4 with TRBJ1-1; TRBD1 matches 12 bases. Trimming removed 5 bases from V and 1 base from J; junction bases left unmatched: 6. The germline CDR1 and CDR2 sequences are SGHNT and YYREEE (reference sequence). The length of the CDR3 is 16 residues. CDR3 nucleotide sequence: TGTGCCAGCAGGTCCGGGACAGGGGGCTGGAACACTGAAGCTTTCTTT. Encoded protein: CASRSGTGGWNTEAFF. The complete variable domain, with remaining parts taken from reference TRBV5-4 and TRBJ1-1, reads ETGVTQSPTHLIKTRGQQVTLRCSSQSGHNTVSWYQQALGQGPQFIFQYYREEENGRGNFPPRFSGLQFPNYSSELNVNALELDDSALYLCASRSGTGGWNTEAFFGQGTRLTVV.

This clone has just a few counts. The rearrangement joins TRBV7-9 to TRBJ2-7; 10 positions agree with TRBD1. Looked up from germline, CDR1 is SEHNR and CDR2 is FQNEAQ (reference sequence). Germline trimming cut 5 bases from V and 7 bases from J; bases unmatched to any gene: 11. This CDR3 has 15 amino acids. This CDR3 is CASSPPGTGAGEQYF. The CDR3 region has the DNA TGTGCCAGCAGCCCCCCCGGGACAGGGGCGGGGGAGCAGTACTTC.

CDR3: CSVLRGRDEQYF. The CDR3 DNA reads as TGCAGCGTTTTAAGGGGGCGCGACGAGCAGTACTTC. This rearrangement joins TRBV29-1 to TRBJ2-7, with TRBD1 identical over 7 bases. Trimming took 5 bases from V and 5 from J; bases not matched to a gene: 6. Germline V CDR1 and CDR2: SQVTM, ANQGSEA. The CDR3 contains 12 residues.

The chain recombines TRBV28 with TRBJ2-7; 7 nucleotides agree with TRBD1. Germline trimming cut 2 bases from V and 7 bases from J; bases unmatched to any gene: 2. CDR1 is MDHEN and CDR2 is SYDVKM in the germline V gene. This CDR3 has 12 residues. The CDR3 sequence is CASSLRGLEQYF. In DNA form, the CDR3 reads TGTGCCAGCAGTTTAAGGGGGCTTGAGCAGTACTTC. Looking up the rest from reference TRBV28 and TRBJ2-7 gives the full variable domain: DVKVTQSSRYLVKRTGEKVFLECVQDMDHENMFWYRQDPGLGLRLIYFSYDVKMKEKGDIPEGYSVSREKKERFSLILESASTNQTSMYLCASSLRGLEQYFGPGTRLTVT.

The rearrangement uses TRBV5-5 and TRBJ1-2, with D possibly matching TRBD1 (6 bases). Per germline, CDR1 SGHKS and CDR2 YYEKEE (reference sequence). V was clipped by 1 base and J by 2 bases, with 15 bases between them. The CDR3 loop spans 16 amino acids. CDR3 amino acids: CASSLKAGGQNYGYTF. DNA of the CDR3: TGTGCCAGCAGCTTGAAAGCGGGGGGGCAGAACTATGGCTACACCTTC.